This T cell receptor beta chain is from a study of PD-L1 blockade in urothelial cancer. CDR1 is SGHVS and CDR2 is FNYEAQ in the germline V gene. V was pared by 1 base and J by 9 bases, with 13 bases between. The CDR3 is 15 amino acids. The time point denotes: peripheral blood 6 weeks after treatment start. What went into each PCR as a spike was synthetic TCR analog templates. The repertoire was sequenced with immunoSEQ multiplex PCR; TCRdb's copy has only in-frame clones and lacks some. The table includes fewer than 50,000 clones, 86% detected once. The specimen was PBMCs, collected around atezolizumab (anti-PD-L1) treatment. The V and J genes are TRBV7-6 and TRBJ1-6; perhaps TRBD1 as D (6 bases). The receptor was derived from a man aged 55 to 70 with urothelial cancer. CDR3 DNA sequence: TGTGCCAGCAGCTTAGAGGGGGGGCTCGCTTCACCCCTCCACTTT. Its protein is CASSLEGGLASPLHF.